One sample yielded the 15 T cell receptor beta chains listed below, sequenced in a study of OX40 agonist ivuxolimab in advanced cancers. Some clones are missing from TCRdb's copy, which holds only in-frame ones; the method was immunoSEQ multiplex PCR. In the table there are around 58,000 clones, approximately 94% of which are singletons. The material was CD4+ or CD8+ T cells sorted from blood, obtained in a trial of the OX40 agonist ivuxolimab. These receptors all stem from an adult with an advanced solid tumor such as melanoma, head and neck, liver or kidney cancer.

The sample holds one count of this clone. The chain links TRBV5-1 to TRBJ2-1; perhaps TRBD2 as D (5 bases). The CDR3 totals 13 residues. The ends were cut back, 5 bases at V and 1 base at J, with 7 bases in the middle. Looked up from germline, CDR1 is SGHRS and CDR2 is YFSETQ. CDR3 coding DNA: TGCGCCAGCAGGGGCGGGTCCTACAATGAGCAGTTCTTC. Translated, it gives CASRGGSYNEQFF.

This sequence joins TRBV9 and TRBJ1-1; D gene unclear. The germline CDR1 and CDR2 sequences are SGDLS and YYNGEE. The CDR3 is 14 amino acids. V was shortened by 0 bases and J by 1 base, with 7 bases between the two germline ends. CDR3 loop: CASSVVEANTEAFF. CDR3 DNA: TGTGCCAGCAGCGTAGTTGAGGCGAACACTGAAGCTTTCTTT.

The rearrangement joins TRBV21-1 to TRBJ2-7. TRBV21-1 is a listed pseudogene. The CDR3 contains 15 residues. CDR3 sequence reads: CASSVRDAPSYEQYF. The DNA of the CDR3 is TGTGCCAGCAGCGTTCGGGACGCCCCCTCCTACGAGCAGTACTTC.

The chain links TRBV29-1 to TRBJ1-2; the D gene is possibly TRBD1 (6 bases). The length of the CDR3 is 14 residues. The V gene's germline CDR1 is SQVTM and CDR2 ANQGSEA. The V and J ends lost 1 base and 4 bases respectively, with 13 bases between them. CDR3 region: CSVEALGQIYGYTF. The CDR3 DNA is TGCAGCGTTGAAGCTCTAGGACAGATCTATGGCTACACCTTC. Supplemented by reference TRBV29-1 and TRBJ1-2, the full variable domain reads SAVISQKPSRDICQRGTSLTIQCQVDSQVTMMFWYRQQPGQSLTLIATANQGSEATYESGFVIDKFPISRPNLTFSTLTVSNMSPEDSSIYLCSVEALGQIYGYTFGSGTRLTVV.

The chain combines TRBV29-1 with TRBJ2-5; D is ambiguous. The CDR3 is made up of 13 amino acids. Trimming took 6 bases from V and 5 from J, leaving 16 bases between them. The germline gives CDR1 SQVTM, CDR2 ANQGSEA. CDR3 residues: CSVPAPNGETQYF. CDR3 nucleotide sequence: TGCAGCGTACCGGCCCCCAATGGGGAGACCCAGTACTTC.

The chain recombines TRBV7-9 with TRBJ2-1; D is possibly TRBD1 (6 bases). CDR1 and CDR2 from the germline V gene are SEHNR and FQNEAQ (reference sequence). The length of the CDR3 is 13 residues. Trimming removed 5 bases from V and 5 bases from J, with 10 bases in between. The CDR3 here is CASSTTGNNEQFF. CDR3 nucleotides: TGTGCCAGCAGCACGACAGGAAACAATGAGCAGTTCTTC.

CDR3 DNA: TGCGCCAGCAGCCAAGATCCGCCTAGCGGGAGCACAGATACGCAGTATTTT. Encoded protein: CASSQDPPSGSTDTQYF. The rearrangement links TRBV4-3 to TRBJ2-3, with 8 bases fitting TRBD2. The CDR3 consists of 17 residues. The V gene end was trimmed by 0 bases and the J gene end by 0 bases; junction bases not matched to a gene: 5. CDR1 is LGHNA and CDR2 is YSLEER in the germline V gene.

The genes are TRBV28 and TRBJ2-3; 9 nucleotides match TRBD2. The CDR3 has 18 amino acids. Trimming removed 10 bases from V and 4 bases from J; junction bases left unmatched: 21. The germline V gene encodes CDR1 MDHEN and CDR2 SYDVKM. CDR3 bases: TGTGCCACAAGAGGCGGGAGGGCCGCGCTTGTTTTTCCAGATACGCAGTATTTT. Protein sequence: CATRGGRAALVFPDTQYF.

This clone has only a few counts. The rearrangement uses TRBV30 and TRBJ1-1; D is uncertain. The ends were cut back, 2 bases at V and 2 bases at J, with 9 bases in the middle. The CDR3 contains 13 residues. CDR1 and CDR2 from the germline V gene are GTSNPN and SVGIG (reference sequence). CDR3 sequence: CAWSPDLNTEAFF. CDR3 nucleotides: TGTGCCTGGAGTCCGGACCTAAACACTGAAGCTTTCTTT. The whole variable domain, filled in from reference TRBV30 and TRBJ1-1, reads SQTIHQWPATLVQPVGSPLSLECTVEGTSNPNLYWYRQAAGRGLQLLFYSVGIGQISSEVPQNLSASRPQDRQFILSSKKLLLSDSGFYLCAWSPDLNTEAFFGQGTRLTVV.

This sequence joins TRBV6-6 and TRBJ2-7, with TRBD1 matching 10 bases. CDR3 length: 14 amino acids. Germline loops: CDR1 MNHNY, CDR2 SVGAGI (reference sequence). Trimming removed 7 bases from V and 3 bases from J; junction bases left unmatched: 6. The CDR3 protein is CASKPGTGDYEQYF. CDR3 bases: TGTGCCAGCAAACCAGGGACAGGGGACTACGAGCAGTACTTC.

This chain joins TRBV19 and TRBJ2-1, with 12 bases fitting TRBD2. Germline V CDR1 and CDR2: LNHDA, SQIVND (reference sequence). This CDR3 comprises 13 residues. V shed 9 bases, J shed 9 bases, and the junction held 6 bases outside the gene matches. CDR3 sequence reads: CASRLAGDLEQFF. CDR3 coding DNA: TGTGCCAGCAGACTAGCGGGAGATCTTGAGCAGTTCTTC.

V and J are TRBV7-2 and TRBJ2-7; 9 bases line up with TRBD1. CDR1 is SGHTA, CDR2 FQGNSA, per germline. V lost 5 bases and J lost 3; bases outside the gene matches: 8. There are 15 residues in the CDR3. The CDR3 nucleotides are TGTGCCAGCAGCCGAGCCGGGACAGGGCTCTACGAGCAGTACTTC. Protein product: CASSRAGTGLYEQYF.

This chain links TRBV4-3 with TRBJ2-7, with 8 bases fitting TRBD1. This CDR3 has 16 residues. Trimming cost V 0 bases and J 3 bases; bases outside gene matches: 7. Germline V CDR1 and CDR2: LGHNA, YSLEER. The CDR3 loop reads CASSQDRGRTLYEQYF. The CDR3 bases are TGCGCCAGCAGCCAAGACAGGGGGCGGACACTCTACGAGCAGTACTTC.

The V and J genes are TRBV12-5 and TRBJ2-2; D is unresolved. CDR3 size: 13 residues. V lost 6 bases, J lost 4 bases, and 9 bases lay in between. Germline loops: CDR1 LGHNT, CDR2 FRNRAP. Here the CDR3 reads CASGSRVTGELFF. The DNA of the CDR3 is TGTGCTAGTGGCTCTAGGGTCACCGGGGAGCTGTTTTTT.

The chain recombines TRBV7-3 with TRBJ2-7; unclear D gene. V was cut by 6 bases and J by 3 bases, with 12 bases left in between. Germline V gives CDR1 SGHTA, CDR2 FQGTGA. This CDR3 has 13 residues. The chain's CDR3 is CASSLGFGYEQYF. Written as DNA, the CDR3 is TGTGCCAGCAGTTTGGGGTTTGGCTACGAGCAGTACTTC.